Presented here are 3 T cell receptor beta chains from one specimen sequenced in a study of blood T cells in healthy people across ages. Through a sample-barcoded 5' primer and a J-beta primer mix, a second PCR was run for roughly 6 to 11 cycles. Each CDR3 protein is one row after TCRdb ran MiXCR on the 5' RACE reads. Here the sample spans approximately 790,000 distinct CDR3 sequences, around 62% being singletons. Sequenced material: blood. These receptors were collected from a man under 40 in good health.

The chain links TRBV20-1 to TRBJ2-5; either TRBD1 or TRBD2 may supply D (5 bases each). V was shortened by 7 bases and J by 13 bases, with 28 bases between the two germline ends. The CDR3 sequence is 14 residues long. Germline CDR1 is DFQATT and CDR2 is SNEGSKA (reference sequence). The CDR3 region is CSGGIPGRQETRYF. In DNA form, the CDR3 reads TGCAGTGGGGGGATCCCAGGGCGGCAAGAGACACGGTACTTC.

This sequence joins TRBV5-1 and TRBJ2-4, with TRBD2 identical over 8 bases. The J call is doubtful: the DNA matches TRBJ2-7 better. Germline V lookup: CDR1 SGHRS, CDR2 YFSETQ. This CDR3 is 15 amino acids long. The CDR3 protein is CASSPVAGPSHEQYF. DNA of the CDR3: TGCGCCAGCAGCCCGGTAGCGGGGCCATCCCACGAGCAGTACTTC.

This clonotype was found a few times. The chain couples TRBV6-2 or TRBV6-3 to TRBJ2-7; TRBD1 might be the D (6 bases). This CDR3 has 13 amino acids. Trimming took 8 bases from V and 3 from J, leaving 14 bases between them. Per the germline V gene, CDR1 is MNHEY and CDR2 is SVGEGT. The CDR3 loop reads CASRGGPLYEQYF. The CDR3 DNA reads TGTGCCAGCCGAGGGGGACCCCTCTACGAGCAGTACTTC.